One sample yielded the 25 T cell receptor beta chains listed below, sequenced in a study of T cells in Graves' hyperthyroidism and ophthalmopathy. What was amplified from RNA transcripts were TCR beta CDR3 regions. Using the HTBI primer set, a first-round RT-PCR was run on the TCR CDR3. TCRdb re-called the multiplex PCR reads through MiXCR, storing one row per CDR3 protein. This sample has 300,000 to 450,000 distinct CDR3 sequences, with approximately 15% found just once. The sequencing input was blood. The receptors come from a woman aged 55-75 years with Graves' hyperthyroidism.

The chain is built from TRBV7-9 and TRBJ2-7; 13 nucleotides line up with TRBD2. The CDR3 length is 19 residues. Germline CDR1 and CDR2: SEHNR and FQNEAQ (reference sequence). The V and J ends lost 0 bases and 4 bases, in that order; junction bases with no gene match: 12. The CDR3, as DNA: TGTGCCAGCAGCTTAGCCCCGGGACTAGCGGGACCGATCTTATACGAGCAGTACTTC. Protein product: CASSLAPGLAGPILYEQYF.

For this clonotype: A much larger clone lies a single base off, so this may be a read error. The genes are TRBV29-1 and TRBJ2-7; D is ambiguous. The germline gives CDR1 SQVTM, CDR2 ANQGSEA. V lost 4 bases to trimming and J lost 3 bases, with 7 bases between them. The CDR3 runs 11 residues. The chain's CDR3 is CSVGRYYEQYF. CDR3 nucleotides: TGCAGCGTTGGACGGTACTACGAGCAGTACTTC.

This clonotype was seen at least ten times. This sequence joins TRBV18 and TRBJ1-1; no clear D gene. CDR1 KGHSH and CDR2 LQKENI come from the germline V gene. Deletions cut 1 base from V and 7 bases from J, with 10 bases between. The CDR3 loop spans 13 amino acids. The CDR3 reads CASSPRGGGEAFF. In nucleotides, the CDR3 is TGTGCCAGCTCACCACGGGGTGGCGGTGAAGCTTTCTTT.

The CDR3 coding sequence is TGCGCCAGCCGGCTGGCTAACTATGGCTACACCTTC. It specifies CASRLANYGYTF. The chain combines TRBV10-2 with TRBJ1-2; D ambiguous. The CDR3 consists of 12 residues. Trimming took 8 bases from V and 0 from J, leaving 7 bases between them. Germline CDR1 and CDR2: WSHSY and SAAADI.

The chain uses TRBV19 and TRBJ2-1, with 8 bases lining up with TRBD1. V shed 7 bases and J 0 bases; nucleotides not matched to a gene: 5. The CDR3 runs to 15 residues. The germline gives CDR1 LNHDA, CDR2 SQIVND (reference sequence). The CDR3 protein is CASTPGQASYNEQFF. The CDR3 DNA follows: TGTGCCAGTACCCCGGGACAGGCCTCCTACAATGAGCAGTTCTTC.

There are many counts of this clonotype. The chain combines TRBV4-1 with TRBJ2-7, with 10 bases fitting TRBD1. Per the germline V gene, CDR1 is MGHRA and CDR2 is YSYEKL. Germline trimming cut 1 base from V and 0 bases from J; bases unmatched to any gene: 0. The CDR3 has 15 residues. In nucleotides, the CDR3 is TGCGCCAGCAGCCAAGGGACAGGGGGCTCCTACGAGCAGTACTTC. Translating gives CASSQGTGGSYEQYF.

There are a few counts of this clonotype. One end of the junction is discordant with germline, which a read error may explain. This sequence joins TRBV7-9 and TRBJ1-1; unclear D gene. The CDR3 contains 14 residues. Germline V CDR1 and CDR2: SEHNR, FQNEAQ (reference sequence). CDR3 amino acids: CASSLAILNTEASF. The CDR3 bases are TGTGCCAGCAGCTTAGCGATCTTGAACACTGAAGCTTCCTTT.

As regards this clonotype: At one end the junction does not follow the germline gene, possibly because of a read error. The V call is TRBV11-2, the J call TRBJ2-3; a possible D gene is TRBD2 (5 bases). The CDR3 spans 14 residues. Per the germline V gene, CDR1 is SGHAT and CDR2 is FQNNGV. CDR3 residues: CASSQPREADTQYF. In DNA, the CDR3 is TGCGCCAGCAGCCAACCCCGGGAAGCAGATACGCAGTATTTT.

This clonotype showed up many times. The chain carries TRBV29-1 and TRBJ2-5; D perhaps matches TRBD2 (5 bases). Trimming removed 4 bases from V and 5 bases from J, with 17 bases in between. The CDR3 is 14 amino acids. CDR1 is SQVTM and CDR2 is ANQGSEA in the germline V gene. The CDR3 nucleotides are TGCAGCGTTGCCCCGAGGGCCCACAGCGAGACCCAGTACTTC. Encoded protein: CSVAPRAHSETQYF.

The chain recombines TRBV4-1 with TRBJ2-7; 9 nucleotides match TRBD2. The CDR3 sequence is 17 residues long. Germline values: CDR1 MGHRA, CDR2 YSYEKL. The V gene end was trimmed by 0 bases and the J gene end by 7 bases; junction bases not matched to a gene: 13. The CDR3 region is CASSQDQVTSGSGEQYF. DNA of the CDR3: TGCGCCAGCAGCCAAGATCAGGTGACTAGCGGCTCGGGTGAGCAGTACTTC.

The V call is TRBV19, the J call TRBJ2-6, with 11 bases identical to TRBD2. In germline, CDR1 is LNHDA, CDR2 SQIVND (reference sequence). This CDR3 contains 20 residues. The V and J ends lost 5 bases and 2 bases, in that order; junction bases with no gene match: 14. The chain's CDR3 is CASSRWGDSGRAAGANVLTF. CDR3 sequence (DNA): TGTGCCAGTAGTCGCTGGGGGGATAGCGGGAGGGCCGCTGGGGCCAACGTCCTGACTTTC.

In the case of this clonotype: The junction does not match germline at one end; this may be a read error. The rearrangement joins TRBV19 to TRBJ2-4, with TRBD1 identical over 9 bases. Germline lookup yields CDR1 LNHDA and CDR2 SQIVND (reference sequence). The CDR3 spans 17 residues. The CDR3 DNA reads TGTGCCAGTAGTATAGGGGACAGGGCTATAGCCAAAAACATTCAATACTTC. Amino acid sequence: CASSIGDRAIAKNIQYF.

The chain joins TRBV7-8 to TRBJ2-2; 13 nucleotides line up with TRBD2. Trimming cost V 5 bases and J 1 base; bases outside gene matches: 4. This CDR3 is 17 amino acids long. Germline V gene sequence: CDR1 SGHVS, CDR2 FQNEAQ. This chain's CDR3 is CASSGTSGIVNTGELFF. CDR3 DNA sequence: TGTGCCAGCAGCGGGACTAGCGGGATTGTGAACACCGGGGAGCTGTTTTTT. The full variable domain, with the rest looked up from reference TRBV7-8 and TRBJ2-2, is GAGVSQSPRYKVAKRGQDVALRCDPISGHVSLFWYQQALGQGPEFLTYFQNEAQLDKSGLPSDRFFAERPEGSVSTLKIQRTQQEDSAVYLCASSGTSGIVNTGELFFGEGSRLTVL.

This clonotype occurred many times. The chain is built from TRBV28 and TRBJ2-1; D may match TRBD1 or TRBD2 (5 bases each). The CDR3 extends over 14 amino acids. V lost 6 bases, J lost 7 bases, and 16 bases lay in between. Per germline, CDR1 MDHEN and CDR2 SYDVKM. In DNA form, the CDR3 reads TGTGCCAGCAGGGGGAGTAGGGGTCGGAATGAGCAGTTCTTC. It codes for CASRGSRGRNEQFF.

This clonotype was seen only a few times. V is TRBV5-5 and J is TRBJ2-2, with 13 nucleotides matching TRBD2. Germline V gene sequence: CDR1 SGHKS, CDR2 YYEKEE (reference sequence). The CDR3 contains 17 residues. V dropped 2 bases and J dropped 7; count of bases not matched to a gene: 8. Here the CDR3 DNA reads TGTGCCAGCAGCTTACGGACTAGCGGGAGAAACTACGGGGAGCTGTTTTTT. This sequence encodes CASSLRTSGRNYGELFF.

This clonotype was recorded at least ten times. V and J are TRBV19 and TRBJ1-5, with D perhaps matching TRBD1 (5 bases). The CDR3 has 15 amino acids. Trimming cost V 3 bases and J 5 bases, with 14 bases left between them. Germline V gene lookup returns CDR1 LNHDA and CDR2 SQIVND (reference sequence). The CDR3 loop reads CASSIIIGGDQPQHF. As DNA, the CDR3 is TGTGCCAGTAGTATCATAATCGGGGGGGATCAGCCCCAGCATTTT.

This clonotype has at least ten counts. This chain's CDR3 is CASRPEAGSTDTQYF. The CDR3 DNA sequence: TGTGCCAGCAGGCCCGAGGCGGGAAGTACAGATACGCAGTATTTT. The chain combines TRBV28 with TRBJ2-3, with D tentatively TRBD2 (6 bases). The CDR3 covers 15 residues. The V and J ends lost 6 bases and 3 bases respectively, with 16 bases between them. Germline values: CDR1 MDHEN, CDR2 SYDVKM.

This clonotype appeared many times. The chain employs TRBV7-9 and TRBJ2-3, with TRBD2 as a possible D gene (5 bases). Trimming stripped 3 bases from V and 0 bases from J, with 10 bases between. Germline V gene sequence: CDR1 SEHNR, CDR2 FQNEAQ (reference sequence). The CDR3 length is 15 residues. In DNA form, the CDR3 reads TGTGCCAGCAGCTTTGTCGGCGGGAGCACAGATACGCAGTATTTT. Translation gives CASSFVGGSTDTQYF. The full variable domain, with the rest looked up from reference TRBV7-9 and TRBJ2-3, is DTGVSQNPRHKITKRGQNVTFRCDPISEHNRLYWYRQTLGQGPEFLTYFQNEAQLEKSRLLSDRFSAERPKGSFSTLEIQRTEQGDSAMYLCASSFVGGSTDTQYFGPGTRLTVL.

At least ten counts were recorded for this clonotype. The rearrangement joins TRBV20-1 to TRBJ2-7; D call uncertain. This CDR3 contains 13 residues. The V end was cut by 1 base, the J end by 5 bases, with 12 bases between. In germline, CDR1 is DFQATT, CDR2 SNEGSKA (reference sequence). The CDR3 nucleotides read TGCAGTGCTAGAGTAGCTAGGGTCCACGAGCAGTACTTC. This translates into CSARVARVHEQYF.

At least ten counts were recorded for this clonotype. Written as DNA, the CDR3 is TGTGCCAGCAGCCGACAGCTCAATGAGCAGTTCTTC. Its protein is CASSRQLNEQFF. The chain links TRBV12-3 or TRBV12-4 to TRBJ2-1; D possibly corresponds to TRBD1 (5 bases). There are 12 residues in the CDR3. Deletions cut 6 bases from V and 6 bases from J, with 9 bases between.

This clonotype was counted ten times or more. V usage is TRBV6-5 and J usage is TRBJ1-2; 8 bases line up with TRBD1. Trimming at V came to 0 bases and at J to 8 bases, leaving 5 bases not matched to a gene. This CDR3 is built from 14 residues. Germline V gives CDR1 MNHEY, CDR2 SVGAGI. CDR3 sequence (DNA): TGTGCCAGCAGTTACTCCCACAGGGGGTACGGCTACACCTTC. Its translation is CASSYSHRGYGYTF.

This clonotype occurred many times. The CDR3 region is CASSFGQGYEQYF. The CDR3, as DNA: TGTGCCAGCAGCTTCGGACAAGGCTACGAGCAGTACTTC. The chain uses TRBV7-9 and TRBJ2-7; tentatively, D is TRBD1 (5 bases). V was shortened by 3 bases and J by 3 bases, with 9 bases between the two germline ends. Germline V gene data show CDR1 as SEHNR and CDR2 as FQNEAQ (reference sequence). There are 13 residues in the CDR3.

This clonotype showed up many times. The CDR3 loop is CASRPTRMNTEAFF. The CDR3 DNA reads as TGTGCCAGCAGGCCAACCCGAATGAACACTGAAGCTTTCTTT. V gene TRBV11-3 combines with J gene TRBJ1-1; D remains unclear. Deletions cut 6 bases from V and 0 bases from J, with 11 bases between. CDR1 is SGHNT and CDR2 is YENEEA in the germline V gene. The length of the CDR3 is 14 residues.

This clonotype was recorded once. Since a much larger clone is just one base distant, this may be a read error. V and J are TRBV27 and TRBJ2-7, with TRBD1 matching over 9 bases. With the DNA end fitting TRBJ2-1 better, the J assignment may be wrong. The germline gives CDR1 MNHEY, CDR2 SMNVEV (reference sequence). This CDR3 comprises 15 residues. The CDR3 DNA reads TGTGCCAGCAGTTGGGGACAGGGCCCCTCCTACGAGCAGTTCTTC. Translating it yields CASSWGQGPSYEQFF.

The sample holds many counts of this clonotype. J is TRBJ2-3 and V is TRBV2; 7 bases align to TRBD1. V lost 6 bases, J lost 8 bases, and 11 bases stayed unmatched. The CDR3 sequence is 14 residues long. CDR1 is SNHLY, CDR2 FYNNEI, per germline. The CDR3 nucleotides read TGTGCCAGCAGGGCGAGACAGGGATATGTTACGCAGTATTTT. Translating gives CASRARQGYVTQYF. Filled out from reference TRBV2 and TRBJ2-3, the complete variable domain reads EPEVTQTPSHQVTQMGQEVILRCVPISNHLYFYWYRQILGQKVEFLVSFYNNEISEKSEIFDDQFSVERPDGSNFTLKIRSTKLEDSAMYFCASRARQGYVTQYFGPGTRLTVL.